What follows describes a single T cell receptor (beta chain). Its antigen is still unknown. Libraries for TCRalpha and TCRbeta carried sample barcodes and unique molecular identifiers via 5'RACE. MiXCR, applied by TCRdb to the 5' RACE reads, yields one record per CDR3 protein. Found here are around 300,000 distinct CDR3 sequences, approximately 12% of them singletons; the top ten hold roughly 23%. Trimming shortened V by 2 bases and J by 7 bases, and 15 bases separated the two germline ends. The CDR3 loop spans 15 amino acids. In germline, CDR1 is MNHNY, CDR2 SVGAGI (reference sequence). This sample was included in a study of T-cell memory formation after mild COVID-19. Study results and limitations: Contracting CD4+ clones sat mainly in CM and EM; CD8+ in EMRA. For second-wave clones that peaked at day 37, SARS-CoV-2 specificity went unverified. That cross-reactive memory joined was suggested by some responding clones appearing in pre-infection memory.

The sequence was obtained from a man younger than 30 who had mild COVID-19 (a few samples of this study predate the infection). Cell type and time point are not known. The rearrangement uses TRBV6-6 and TRBJ1-5; no definite D call. Sequencing input: PBMCs or a T cell subset sorted from them (not recorded which). As DNA, the CDR3 is TGTGCCAGCAGTTACGCCGGACGTTTTCGGCAGCCCCAGCATTTT. Amino acids: CASSYAGRFRQPQHF.